A selection of T cell receptor beta chains follows, all from one sample in a study of shared clonotypes between healthy human individuals. Libraries were prepared by immunoSEQ multiplex PCR; TCRdb keeps only in-frame clonotypes and omits some of them. The table has more than 1,200,000 clones, 98% to 99% seen once. The sequencing sample was made of naive CD4+ T cells sorted from blood. These receptors were taken from a man in his thirties or forties in good health. The CDR3 runs from the conserved cysteine through the conserved F or W. The order of the fields is J gene, V gene, clone size, D gene, CDR3 protein, CDR3 DNA. D genes are given only for firm matches. Part of the rows lack a size; the others show once, few, many or a class for expanded clones.

>TRBJ1-1|TRBV5-5|.|.
CASSAWADTEAFF
TGTGCCAGCAGCGCTTGGGCGGACACTGAAGCTTTCTTT
>TRBJ2-2|TRBV9|.|.
CASSPANTGELFF
TGTGCCAGCAGCCCAGCGAACACCGGGGAGCTGTTTTTT
>TRBJ2-1|TRBV19|.|.
CASSIGRGLGYNEQFF
TGTGCCAGTAGTATAGGCCGGGGTTTAGGGTACAATGAGCAGTTCTTC
>TRBJ2-1|TRBV20-1|.|.
CSAINSDEQFF
TGCAGTGCTATAAACTCTGATGAGCAGTTCTTC
>TRBJ2-7|TRBV4-3|.|TRBD2
CASSQAAGGDYEQYF
TGCGCCAGCAGCCAAGCAGCGGGAGGTGACTACGAGCAGTACTTC
>TRBJ2-1|TRBV29-1|.|TRBD2
CSVVGVKREGPGDNEQFF
TGCAGCGTTGTGGGGGTTAAGCGGGAGGGCCCCGGGGATAATGAGCAGTTCTTC
>TRBJ2-5|TRBV27|.|.
CASSLVRSETQYF
TGTGCCAGCAGTTTGGTTAGGAGCGAGACCCAGTACTTC
>TRBJ2-1|TRBV6-1|.|.
CASSEPRVAENEQFF
TGTGCCAGCAGTGAACCGAGGGTCGCCGAAAATGAGCAGTTCTTC
>TRBJ2-7|TRBV5-4|.|.
CASSHGGPSLPYEQYF
TGTGCCAGCAGCCATGGGGGCCCTTCCCTTCCCTACGAGCAGTACTTC
>TRBJ2-3|TRBV7-8|.|.
CASSSNRVMDTDTQYF
TGTGCCAGCAGCTCCAATAGGGTCATGGACACAGATACGCAGTATTTT
>TRBJ2-1|TRBV7-2|.|.
CASSLQALSDNEQFF
TGTGCCAGCAGCTTGCAGGCTCTCTCTGACAATGAGCAGTTCTTC
>TRBJ2-2|TRBV5-1|.|TRBD2
CASSWVREAGLVGELFF
TGCGCCAGCAGCTGGGTTCGGGAGGCGGGCCTCGTCGGGGAGCTGTTTTTT
>TRBJ1-1|TRBV5-4|.|TRBD1
CASSRDRDTEAFF
TGTGCCAGCAGCCGAGACAGGGACACTGAAGCTTTCTTT
>TRBJ1-1|TRBV5-1|.|TRBD1
CASSEGTGQFTEAFF
TGCGCCAGCAGCGAAGGGACAGGGCAATTCACTGAAGCTTTCTTT
>TRBJ2-1|TRBV7-2|.|TRBD1
CASSVGTGADEQFF
TGTGCCAGCAGCGTAGGGACAGGGGCAGATGAGCAGTTCTTC
>TRBJ1-5|TRBV28|.|.
CASSDLRGSNNQPQHF
TGTGCCAGCAGTGACCTAAGGGGTTCCAACAATCAGCCCCAGCATTTT
>TRBJ2-7|TRBV19|.|.
CASSIDGSRAGYEQYF
TGTGCCAGTAGTATAGATGGCTCAAGAGCCGGTTACGAGCAGTACTTC
>TRBJ2-7|TRBV19|.|TRBD2
CASSIDAGGLSYEQYF
TGTGCCAGTAGTATAGATGCGGGAGGCCTCTCCTACGAGCAGTACTTC
>TRBJ2-2|TRBV27|few|.
CASSRRGVGELFF
TGTGCCAGCAGTCGCCGTGGGGTTGGGGAGCTGTTTTTT
>TRBJ2-2|TRBV5-1|.|.
CASSLFERAGKTGELFF
TGCGCCAGCAGCTTGTTTGAGCGGGCGGGAAAAACCGGGGAGCTGTTTTTT
>TRBJ1-2|TRBV7-9|once|.
CASSLEMGWGYTF
TGTGCCAGCAGCTTAGAAATGGGGTGGGGCTACACCTTC
>TRBJ2-1|TRBV18|.|TRBD2
CASSLGLAGEVEQFF
TGTGCCAGCTCATTGGGACTAGCGGGAGAGGTTGAGCAGTTCTTC
>TRBJ1-4|TRBV7-9|.|.
CASSTTAPSNEKLFF
TGTGCCAGCAGTACAACTGCACCGTCTAATGAAAAACTGTTTTTT
>TRBJ2-2|TRBV6-6|.|.
CASSYELTTGELFF
TGTGCCAGCAGTTACGAACTGACCACCGGGGAGCTGTTTTTT
>TRBJ1-1|TRBV11-2|once|.
CASSSYPTAFF
TGTGCCAGCAGCTCATACCCGACGGCTTTCTTT
>TRBJ1-5|TRBV15|.|TRBD1
CATSFPRGRGNQPQHF
TGTGCCACCAGCTTCCCCAGGGGGAGGGGGAATCAGCCCCAGCATTTT
>TRBJ2-1|TRBV28|.|TRBD2
CASSPLLLGGRAFYEQFF
TGTGCCAGCAGTCCCTTGCTTTTAGGCGGGAGGGCCTTCTATGAGCAGTTCTTC